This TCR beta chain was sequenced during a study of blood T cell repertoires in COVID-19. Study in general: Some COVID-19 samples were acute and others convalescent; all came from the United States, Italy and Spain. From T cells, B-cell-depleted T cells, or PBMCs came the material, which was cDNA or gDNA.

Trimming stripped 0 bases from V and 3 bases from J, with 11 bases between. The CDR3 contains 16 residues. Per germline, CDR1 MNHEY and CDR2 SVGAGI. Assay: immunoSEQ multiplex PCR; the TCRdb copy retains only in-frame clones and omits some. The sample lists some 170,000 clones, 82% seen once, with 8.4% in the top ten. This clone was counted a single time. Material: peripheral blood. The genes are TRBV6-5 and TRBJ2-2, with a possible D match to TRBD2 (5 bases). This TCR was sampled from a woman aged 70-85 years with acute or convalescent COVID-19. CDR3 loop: CASSYSRLFYTGELFF. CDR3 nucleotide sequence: TGTGCCAGCAGTTACTCGAGACTATTTTACACCGGGGAGCTGTTTTTT.